The 32 T cell receptor beta chains below all came from one sample that was sequenced in a study of T cell changes during pregnancy in multiple sclerosis. Sequencing used immunoSEQ multiplex PCR; TCRdb keeps in-frame clones, though not all of them. Found here are around 100,000 clones, just over 90% of them singletons; the top ten hold less than 4%. The sample in question was peripheral blood, obtained after pregnancy. The origin of the receptors is a female donor with multiple sclerosis, enrolled in a pregnancy study.

A word on this clone: One junction end does not reproduce the germline sequence, and a read error may be involved. The chain recombines TRBV19 with TRBJ2-6; TRBD1 aligns across 8 bases. CDR1 and CDR2 (germline): LNHDA, SQIVND (reference sequence). This CDR3 is 15 amino acids long. CDR3 DNA sequence: TGTGCCGTGGGGACAGGCGTCTCTGCGGCCAACGTCCTGACTTTC. Translated, it gives CAVGTGVSAANVLTF.

Only a few counts were recorded for this clone. V is TRBV2 and J is TRBJ2-1, with TRBD2 as a possible D gene (6 bases). Germline V gene data show CDR1 as SNHLY and CDR2 as FYNNEI. The CDR3 totals 14 residues. Trimming removed 4 bases from V and 2 bases from J, with 9 bases in between. The CDR3 protein is CASSGTIPYNEQFF. DNA for the CDR3: TGTGCCAGCAGTGGGACTATCCCCTACAATGAGCAGTTCTTC.

The V call is TRBV27, the J call TRBJ1-2; possible D gene TRBD1, 5 bases. Germline CDR1 reads MNHEY; CDR2 reads SMNVEV (reference sequence). V lost 5 bases, J lost 8 bases, and 15 bases lay in between. CDR3 length: 13 residues. CDR3 sequence (DNA): TGTGCCAGCAGTCCAGGACAAGTATGGGGCTACACCTTC. It specifies CASSPGQVWGYTF.

The chain uses TRBV19 and TRBJ1-1; no clear D gene. V lost 7 bases and J 0 bases, leaving 15 bases between the germline ends. Germline V gene sequence: CDR1 LNHDA, CDR2 SQIVND (reference sequence). CDR3 length equals 15 residues. This chain's CDR3 is CASTAPNLMNTEAFF. The CDR3 bases are TGTGCCAGTACTGCACCTAACCTCATGAACACTGAAGCTTTCTTT.

As DNA, the CDR3 is TGCGCCAGCAGCTTGGCGGGAGATACGCAGTATTTT. This translates into CASSLAGDTQYF. J is TRBJ2-3 and V is TRBV5-1; D not resolved. The CDR3 spans 12 residues. V dropped 0 bases and J dropped 5 bases, with 4 bases sitting between them. Germline V gene data show CDR1 as SGHRS and CDR2 as YFSETQ.

The V call is TRBV5-1, the J call TRBJ1-1; no clear D. The CDR3 is 15 residues long. Trimming shortened V by 4 bases and J by 1 base, and 14 bases separated the two germline ends. CDR1 and CDR2 (germline): SGHRS, YFSETQ. CDR3 in DNA: TGCGCCAGCAGCCCCCGTGGGAGGACGAACACTGAAGCTTTCTTT. Residues: CASSPRGRTNTEAFF.

This clone was detected only once. The chain uses TRBV5-1 and TRBJ1-2; a weak D match, TRBD1 (5 bases). Looked up from germline, CDR1 is SGHRS and CDR2 is YFSETQ. The V and J ends lost 0 bases and 4 bases respectively, with 10 bases between them. The CDR3 sequence is 14 residues long. The chain's CDR3 is CASSLDRLGYGYTF. CDR3 bases: TGCGCCAGCAGCTTGGACAGGCTAGGCTATGGCTACACCTTC.

This chain joins TRBV7-8 and TRBJ2-1; D remains ambiguous. Germline lookup yields CDR1 SGHVS and CDR2 FQNEAQ. Trimming took off 2 bases at V and 7 bases at J, with 6 bases between the two ends. CDR3 length equals 12 residues. CDR3 DNA: TGTGCCAGCAGCTTATCTGTGAATGAGCAGTTCTTC. It is translated as CASSLSVNEQFF.

This clone has just one count. This chain joins TRBV29-1 and TRBJ1-2; TRBD1 matches at 10 bases. In germline, CDR1 is SQVTM, CDR2 ANQGSEA. The CDR3 extends over 14 amino acids. Trimming at V came to 4 bases and at J to 8 bases, leaving 10 bases not matched to a gene. CDR3 loop: CSVAGTGDDRGYTF. The CDR3 coding sequence is TGCAGCGTTGCCGGGACAGGGGACGATCGAGGCTACACCTTC.

This rearrangement joins TRBV23-1 to TRBJ2-1; 10 bases line up with TRBD2. TRBV23-1 qualifies as an ORF whose function is uncertain. The CDR3 covers 18 residues. V trimming: 1 base; J trimming: 0 bases; junction bases outside the gene matches: 6. Here the CDR3 reads CASSQWTSGTRSYNEQFF. The CDR3 region has the DNA TGCGCCAGCAGTCAATGGACTAGCGGAACCCGCTCCTACAATGAGCAGTTCTTC.

The V and J genes are TRBV5-1 and TRBJ2-6, with a possible D match to TRBD1 (6 bases). CDR1 and CDR2 (germline): SGHRS, YFSETQ. The CDR3 extends over 16 amino acids. Trimming cost V 4 bases and J 0 bases, with 11 bases left between them. CDR3 bases: TGCGCCAGCAGCCCAGGACAGAACTCTGGGGCCAACGTCCTGACTTTC. Amino acid sequence: CASSPGQNSGANVLTF.

V gene TRBV19 combines with J gene TRBJ1-3, with D unclear. V dropped 2 bases and J dropped 1 base, with 15 bases sitting between them. The CDR3 contains 17 residues. Germline V gene sequence: CDR1 LNHDA, CDR2 SQIVND (reference sequence). The CDR3 sequence is CASSIISMADSGNTIYF. As DNA, the CDR3 is TGTGCCAGTAGTATAATCTCCATGGCAGATTCTGGAAACACCATATATTTT. Filled out from reference TRBV19 and TRBJ1-3, the complete variable domain reads DGGITQSPKYLFRKEGQNVTLSCEQNLNHDAMYWYRQDPGQGLRLIYYSQIVNDFQKGDIAEGYSVSREKKESFPLTVTSAQKNPTAFYLCASSIISMADSGNTIYFGEGSWLTVV.

This clone was detected a few times. This chain joins TRBV19 and TRBJ1-4; 8 positions agree with TRBD1. Germline values: CDR1 LNHDA, CDR2 SQIVND (reference sequence). V lost 3 bases to trimming and J lost 10 bases; unmatched junction nucleotides: 10. The length of the CDR3 is 15 residues. The chain's CDR3 is CASSILPGGAGKLFF. The CDR3 DNA reads as TGTGCCAGTAGTATCCTACCAGGGGGCGCGGGAAAACTGTTTTTT.

This chain connects TRBV29-1 to TRBJ2-7; 9 bases match TRBD1. V trimming: 0 bases; J trimming: 4 bases; junction bases outside the gene matches: 7. CDR1 is SQVTM, CDR2 ANQGSEA, per germline. CDR3 length: 15 amino acids. CDR3 residues: CSVEDRGQGSYEQYF. In DNA form, the CDR3 reads TGCAGCGTTGAAGATCGGGGACAGGGATCATACGAGCAGTACTTC.

As DNA, the CDR3 is TGTGCCAGCAGCTTAGGACAGGGTTTTCACGAGCAGTACTTC. Protein sequence: CASSLGQGFHEQYF. The V gene is TRBV7-8, the J gene TRBJ2-7; TRBD1 aligns across 7 bases. The CDR3 has 14 residues. V lost 1 base to trimming and J lost 5 bases; unmatched junction nucleotides: 5. Germline CDR1 reads SGHVS; CDR2 reads FQNEAQ. Drawing the rest from reference TRBV7-8 and TRBJ2-7, the complete variable domain is GAGVSQSPRYKVAKRGQDVALRCDPISGHVSLFWYQQALGQGPEFLTYFQNEAQLDKSGLPSDRFFAERPEGSVSTLKIQRTQQEDSAVYLCASSLGQGFHEQYFGPGTRLTVT.

The J gene is TRBJ2-3, the V gene TRBV19, with D perhaps matching TRBD1 (7 bases). The CDR3 sequence is 14 residues long. Looked up from germline, CDR1 is LNHDA and CDR2 is SQIVND (reference sequence). Trimming stripped 7 bases from V and 0 bases from J, with 11 bases between. CDR3 sequence: CASKEGASTDTQYF. The CDR3 DNA sequence: TGTGCCAGTAAGGAGGGGGCAAGCACAGATACGCAGTATTTT.

The chain links TRBV4-2 to TRBJ2-6; a weak D match, TRBD2 (6 bases). The V end lost 4 bases, the J end lost 0 bases, and 13 bases lay between the germline ends. The germline V gene encodes CDR1 LGHNA and CDR2 YNFKEQ. This CDR3 has 17 residues. CDR3 protein: CASSREVRPSGANVLTF. DNA of the CDR3: TGTGCCAGCAGCCGGGAGGTCAGACCCTCTGGGGCCAACGTCCTGACTTTC.

The rearrangement links TRBV5-4 to TRBJ2-5, with 7 positions matching TRBD1. V trimming: 6 bases; J trimming: 3 bases; junction bases outside the gene matches: 5. Germline CDR1 is SGHNT and CDR2 is YYREEE (reference sequence). The CDR3 is 13 residues long. In DNA form, the CDR3 reads TGTGCCAGCACCTTACAGGGGAAAGAGACCCAGTACTTC. Translated: CASTLQGKETQYF.

The V call is TRBV10-3, the J call TRBJ1-2; 7 bases line up with TRBD1. Losses at the gene ends were 7 bases for V and 4 bases for J; bases not matched to a gene: 6. The CDR3 loop spans 13 amino acids. Germline CDR1 reads ENHRY; CDR2 reads SYGVKD. The CDR3 reads CAIKRDRGYGYTF. For the CDR3, the DNA is TGTGCCATCAAGAGGGACAGAGGCTATGGCTACACCTTC.

The chain uses TRBV9 and TRBJ2-7; 9 bases are a match to TRBD2. This CDR3 region has 16 residues. V was clipped by 0 bases and J by 3 bases; unmatched bases: 7. Germline V lookup: CDR1 SGDLS, CDR2 YYNGEE. The CDR3 DNA follows: TGTGCCAGCAGCGTAGCGGAGCGGGGGGCTAGCTACGAGCAGTACTTC. Its protein is CASSVAERGASYEQYF.

V gene TRBV5-1 combines with J gene TRBJ1-1, with 8 bases lining up with TRBD1. Germline CDR1 is SGHRS and CDR2 is YFSETQ. Trimming removed 0 bases from V and 3 bases from J; junction bases left unmatched: 7. The CDR3 totals 16 residues. CDR3 sequence reads: CASSLESEQGDTEAFF. CDR3 sequence (DNA): TGCGCCAGCAGCTTGGAGTCCGAACAGGGGGACACTGAAGCTTTCTTT. Together with reference TRBV5-1 and TRBJ1-1, the CDR3 gives the full variable domain: KAGVTQTPRYLIKTRGQQVTLSCSPISGHRSVSWYQQTPGQGLQFLFEYFSETQRNKGNFPGRFSGRQFSNSRSEMNVSTLELGDSALYLCASSLESEQGDTEAFFGQGTRLTVV.

The V and J genes are TRBV27 and TRBJ1-5, with 8 bases identical to TRBD1. CDR1 MNHEY and CDR2 SMNVEV come from the germline V gene (reference sequence). The CDR3 runs to 14 residues. V lost 4 bases, J lost 6 bases, and 5 bases stayed unmatched. CDR3 protein: CASSSQGAFQPQHF. In DNA, the CDR3 is TGTGCCAGCAGTTCCCAGGGGGCCTTTCAGCCCCAGCATTTT.

The chain combines TRBV11-3 with TRBJ2-7; D not resolved. Trimming took off 5 bases at V and 2 bases at J, with 10 bases between the two ends. The CDR3 is made up of 13 amino acids. From germline, CDR1 is SGHNT and CDR2 YENEEA. CDR3 DNA: TGTGCCAGCAGCGATAGACAAACCTACGAGCAGTACTTC. This sequence encodes CASSDRQTYEQYF.

The rearrangement joins TRBV30 to TRBJ1-1; unclear D gene. Per germline, CDR1 GTSNPN and CDR2 SVGIG (reference sequence). The CDR3 length is 12 residues. V dropped 0 bases and J dropped 2 bases, with 4 bases sitting between them. The CDR3 DNA follows: TGTGCCTGGAGTGTTCTTAACACTGAAGCTTTCTTT. It encodes CAWSVLNTEAFF.

CDR3 protein: CASSLDRGSNYGYTF. CDR3 nucleotide sequence: TGTGCCAGCAGCCTGGACCGGGGGTCTAACTATGGCTACACCTTC. The V gene is TRBV11-2, the J gene TRBJ1-2; D may be TRBD1 (5 bases). Between the trimmed V and J ends, which lost 5 bases and 0 bases, there was a span of 13 bases. Germline-derived CDR1 and CDR2 are SGHAT and FQNNGV. The CDR3 runs 15 residues.

The rearrangement joins TRBV6-6 to TRBJ1-6; D gene ambiguous. The germline V gene has CDR1 MNHNY and CDR2 SVGAGI (reference sequence). The CDR3 is 15 residues long. Trimming removed 6 bases at V and 9 bases at J, with 18 bases between. The CDR3, as DNA: TGTGCCAGCAGCCAGGACGGCTCGGCGGGTTCACCCCTCCACTTT. This encodes CASSQDGSAGSPLHF.

The V and J genes are TRBV6-4 and TRBJ2-5; TRBD2 matches at 11 bases. CDR3 size: 14 residues. The V gene end was trimmed by 8 bases and the J gene end by 5 bases; junction bases not matched to a gene: 7. CDR1 MRHNA and CDR2 SNTAGT come from the germline V gene. This chain's CDR3 is CASSLTSGAETQYF. For the CDR3, the DNA is TGTGCCAGCTCCTTGACTAGCGGGGCGGAGACCCAGTACTTC.

The chain carries TRBV10-3 and TRBJ2-7; TRBD1 might be the D (6 bases). V lost 3 bases to trimming and J lost 2 bases, with 17 bases between them. Germline V gene lookup returns CDR1 ENHRY and CDR2 SYGVKD. This CDR3 comprises 16 residues. The CDR3 here is CAISETGSGTPYEQYF. The CDR3 nucleotides read TGTGCCATCAGTGAAACAGGGTCGGGAACCCCCTACGAGCAGTACTTC.

The rearrangement joins TRBV19 to TRBJ1-2; 7 bases are shared with TRBD1. Germline-derived CDR1 and CDR2 are LNHDA and SQIVND (reference sequence). The CDR3 runs 13 residues. The J segment lost 6 bases and the V segment lost 10 bases, leaving 11 bases of the junction unmatched. The CDR3 reads CATGQETTNGYTF. CDR3 DNA: TGTGCCACCGGACAGGAGACAACCAATGGCTACACCTTC.

In this sample, this clone turned up once. The V call is TRBV5-6, the J call TRBJ1-2, with TRBD1 matching over 11 bases. The CDR3 spans 17 residues. The V segment lost 4 bases and the J segment 8 bases; nucleotides outside the gene matches: 16. Germline V gives CDR1 SGHDT, CDR2 YYEEEE. CDR3 bases: TGTGCCAGCAGCGGAATCCGGGACAGGGGGACCCCGGAAGGCTACACCTTC. It encodes CASSGIRDRGTPEGYTF.

This sequence joins TRBV6-1 and TRBJ1-2; 8 positions agree with TRBD1. CDR3 size: 13 residues. Germline V gene data show CDR1 as MNHNS and CDR2 as SASEGT. V shed 4 bases, J shed 8 bases, and the junction held 6 bases outside the gene matches. The CDR3 sequence is CASSVGQGGGYTF. CDR3 DNA: TGTGCCAGCAGTGTAGGACAGGGCGGCGGCTACACCTTC.

The chain employs TRBV9 and TRBJ1-3; no clear D gene. The CDR3 is made up of 14 amino acids. Between the trimmed V and J ends, which lost 4 bases and 0 bases, there was a span of 8 bases. Per the germline V gene, CDR1 is SGDLS and CDR2 is YYNGEE. The DNA of the CDR3 is TGTGCCAGCAGCCCCCAACTCTCTGGAAACACCATATATTTT. Translating gives CASSPQLSGNTIYF.